The present T cell receptor beta chain was sequenced within a study of T cell responses to AZD1222 COVID-19 vaccine. Study conclusions and caveats: Along spike, vaccine-associated CD4 TCRs were found throughout, with dominance at 160-218 and 743-854. Seropositive status at baseline applied to only five or six AZD1222 recipients. Rises in breadth and depth of Spike-specific TCRs came after two AZD1222 doses.

Germline values: CDR1 SNHLY, CDR2 FYNNEI. Trimming shortened V by 6 bases and J by 4 bases, and 9 bases separated the two germline ends. This CDR3 region has 13 residues. TCRdb's table, derived via immunoSEQ multiplex PCR, lists solely in-frame clones and lacks some. The sample has approximately 150,000 clones; about 92% are singletons. As to this clone: Its matching antigen is unknown.

This sequence was found in an adult who received the AZD1222 COVID-19 vaccine. V is TRBV2 and J is TRBJ2-2; no clear D gene. This sample comprised peripheral blood, obtained 28 days after the second AZD1222 dose. The DNA for the CDR3 is TGTGCCAGCAGGGTCAGAGCCACCGGGGAGCTGTTTTTT. Amino acids: CASRVRATGELFF.